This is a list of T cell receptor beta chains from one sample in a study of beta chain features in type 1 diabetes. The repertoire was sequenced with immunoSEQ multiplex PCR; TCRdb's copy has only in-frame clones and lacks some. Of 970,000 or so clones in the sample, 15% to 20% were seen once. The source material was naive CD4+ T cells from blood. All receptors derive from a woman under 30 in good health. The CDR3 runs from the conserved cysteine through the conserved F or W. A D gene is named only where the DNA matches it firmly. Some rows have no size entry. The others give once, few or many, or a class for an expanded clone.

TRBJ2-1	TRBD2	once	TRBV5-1	CASSGGTSRSNEQFF	TGCGCCAGCAGCGGGGGGACTAGTAGGTCCAATGAGCAGTTCTTC
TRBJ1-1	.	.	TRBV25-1	CASRQDLNTEAFF	TGTGCCAGCAGACAGGATTTGAACACTGAAGCTTTCTTT
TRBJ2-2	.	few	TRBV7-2	CASSLALVRSGELFF	TGTGCCAGCAGCTTAGCCTTAGTACGGTCCGGGGAGCTGTTTTTT
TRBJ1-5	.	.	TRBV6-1	CASSENQGGTTQHF	TGTGCCAGCAGTGAAAACCAAGGGGGGACCACCCAGCATTTT
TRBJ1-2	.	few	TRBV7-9	CASSLQGQQHGYTF	TGTGCCAGCAGCTTGCAGGGACAACAGCATGGCTACACCTTC
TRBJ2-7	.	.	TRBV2	CASSVGGSGEQYF	TGTGCCAGCAGTGTAGGGGGTTCCGGCGAGCAGTACTTC
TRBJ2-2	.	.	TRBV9	CASSVGSWNTGELFF	TGTGCCAGCAGCGTGGGTTCCTGGAACACCGGGGAGCTGTTTTTT
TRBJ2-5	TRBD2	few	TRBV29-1	CGAGDGETQYF	TGCGGGGCGGGGGACGGCGAGACCCAGTACTTC
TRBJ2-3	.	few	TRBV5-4	CASSLGAGIGTDTQYF	TGTGCCAGCAGCTTGGGCGCGGGAATCGGCACAGATACGCAGTATTTT
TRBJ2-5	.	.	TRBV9	CASSPDVGTQYF	TGTGCCAGCAGCCCGGACGTAGGGACCCAGTACTTC
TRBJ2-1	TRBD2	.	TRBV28	CASSRSTRQQLAGAEQFF	TGTGCCAGCAGTCGATCGACACGCCAGCAACTAGCGGGAGCTGAGCAGTTCTTC
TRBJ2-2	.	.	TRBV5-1	CASSLQEGHTGELFF	TGCGCCAGCAGCTTGCAAGAGGGTCACACCGGGGAGCTGTTTTTT
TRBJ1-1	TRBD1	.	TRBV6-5	CASRRTGMNTEAFF	TGTGCCAGCCGTCGGACAGGAATGAACACTGAAGCTTTCTTT
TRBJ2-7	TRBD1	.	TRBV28	CASSLGTGGTGRHRSEQYF	TGTGCCAGCAGTTTAGGTACAGGGGGCACCGGGAGGCACCGCAGCGAGCAGTACTTC
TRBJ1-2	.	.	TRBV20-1	CSASHGGGYTF	TGCAGTGCTTCCCATGGGGGCGGCTACACCTTC
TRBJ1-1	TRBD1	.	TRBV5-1	CASSLPDRDSTEAFF	TGCGCCAGCAGCTTACCCGACCGGGACAGTACTGAAGCTTTCTTT
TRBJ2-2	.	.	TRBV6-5	CASSPLGQTGELFF	TGTGCCAGCAGTCCCCTCGGACAGACCGGGGAGCTGTTTTTT
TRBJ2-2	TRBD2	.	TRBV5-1	CASSGLAGVDTGELFF	TGCGCCAGCAGCGGACTAGCGGGAGTCGACACCGGGGAGCTGTTTTTT
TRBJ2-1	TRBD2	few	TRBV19	CASSTLAGGYNEQFF	TGTGCCAGTAGCACGCTAGCGGGAGGGTACAATGAGCAGTTCTTC
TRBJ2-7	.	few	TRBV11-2	CASSLGDGGEQYF	TGTGCCAGCAGCTTAGGAGACGGGGGCGAGCAGTACTTC
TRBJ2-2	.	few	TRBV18	CASSPQEIRNTGELFF	TGTGCCAGCTCACCACAGGAGATACGAAACACCGGGGAGCTGTTTTTT
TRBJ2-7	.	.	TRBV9	CASSPGGRNYEQYF	TGTGCCAGCAGCCCCGGTGGTAGGAACTACGAGCAGTACTTC
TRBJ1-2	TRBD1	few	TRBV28	CASSPPTGNYGYTF	TGTGCCAGCAGCCCTCCGACAGGGAACTATGGCTACACCTTC
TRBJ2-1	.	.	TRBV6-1	CASYGTQSKPMFF	TGTGCCAGCTACGGTACTCAATCCAAGCCCATGTTCTTC
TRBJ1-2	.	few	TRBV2	CASSAGQQGSGYTF	TGTGCCAGCAGTGCGGGCCAACAGGGCTCGGGCTACACCTTC
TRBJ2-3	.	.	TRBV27	CASSFLTRTDTQYF	TGTGCCAGCAGTTTCTTAACCCGCACAGATACGCAGTATTTT
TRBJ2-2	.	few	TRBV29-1	CSVEGLGRSNTGELFF	TGCAGCGTTGAAGGGCTAGGCCGATCGAACACCGGGGAGCTGTTTTTT
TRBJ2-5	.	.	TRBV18	CASSPREETQYF	TGTGCCAGCTCACCCCGGGAAGAGACCCAGTACTTC
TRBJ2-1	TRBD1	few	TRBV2	CASRQGYANEQFF	TGTGCCAGCAGACAGGGGTATGCGAATGAGCAGTTCTTC
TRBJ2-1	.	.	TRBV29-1	CSVEGKGGGANEQFF	TGCAGCGTTGAAGGAAAGGGGGGCGGGGCCAATGAGCAGTTCTTC
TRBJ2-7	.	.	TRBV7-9	CASSLGVRSSYEQYF	TGTGCCAGCAGCTTAGGTGTAAGAAGCTCCTACGAGCAGTACTTC
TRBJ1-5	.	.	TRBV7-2	CASSQSGQPQHF	TGTGCCAGCAGCCAATCGGGGCAGCCCCAGCATTTT
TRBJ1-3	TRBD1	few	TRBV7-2	CASSSSPDRVGGNTIYF	TGTGCCAGCAGCTCGTCACCCGACAGGGTGGGAGGAAACACCATATATTTT
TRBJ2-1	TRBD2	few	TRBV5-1	CASSLGGPPSGRNEQFF	TGCGCCAGCAGCTTGGGGGGTCCTCCTAGCGGGAGAAATGAGCAGTTCTTC
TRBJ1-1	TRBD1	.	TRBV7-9	CASRPIDRVHLGETEAFF	TGTGCCAGCAGACCGATAGACAGGGTTCATTTGGGGGAGACTGAAGCTTTCTTT
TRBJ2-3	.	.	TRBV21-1	CASSKELQGESTDTQYF	TGTGCCAGCAGCAAAGAACTTCAGGGGGAAAGCACAGATACGCAGTATTTT
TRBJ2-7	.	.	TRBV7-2	CASSLAGFSYEQYF	TGTGCCAGCAGCTTAGCGGGGTTCTCCTACGAGCAGTACTTC
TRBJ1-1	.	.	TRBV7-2	CASKDSPMNTEAFF	TGTGCCAGCAAGGACTCACCTATGAACACTGAAGCTTTCTTT
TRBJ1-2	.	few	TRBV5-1	CASSTARSLYGYTF	TGCGCCAGCAGCACCGCGCGGAGCCTCTATGGCTACACCTTC
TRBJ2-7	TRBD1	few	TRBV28	CASTTGGAGDYEQYF	TGTGCCAGCACCACAGGGGGAGCGGGCGACTACGAGCAGTACTTC
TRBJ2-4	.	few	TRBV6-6	CASRSNPGLAKNIQYF	TGTGCCAGCAGATCCAACCCCGGACTGGCCAAAAACATTCAGTACTTC
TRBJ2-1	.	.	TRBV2	CASVRKSNNEQFF	TGTGCCAGCGTGCGGAAATCGAACAATGAGCAGTTCTTC
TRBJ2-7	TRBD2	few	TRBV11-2	CASTPTLAGGSQQYF	TGTGCCAGCACCCCCACGCTAGCGGGGGGATCTCAGCAGTACTTC
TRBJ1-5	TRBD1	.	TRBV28	CASSLGDRVQPQHF	TGTGCCAGCAGTTTAGGGGACAGGGTTCAGCCCCAGCATTTT
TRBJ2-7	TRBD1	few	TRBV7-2	CASSLVQGVPEEQYF	TGTGCCAGCAGCTTAGTACAGGGGGTCCCGGAAGAGCAGTACTTC
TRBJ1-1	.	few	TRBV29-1	CSVERSSNTEAFF	TGCAGCGTTGAAAGAAGTTCGAACACTGAAGCTTTCTTT
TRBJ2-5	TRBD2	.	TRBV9	CASSAPGTSGAETQYF	TGTGCCAGCAGCGCCCCCGGGACTAGCGGGGCGGAGACCCAGTACTTC
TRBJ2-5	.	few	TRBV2	CASSGLFETQYF	TGTGCCAGCAGTGGGCTATTTGAGACCCAGTACTTC
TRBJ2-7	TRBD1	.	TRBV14	CASSHRGLLSYEQYF	TGTGCCAGCAGCCATAGGGGGCTGCTCTCCTACGAGCAGTACTTC
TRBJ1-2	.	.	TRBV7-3	CASSLGAGKTRGYTF	TGTGCCAGCAGCTTAGGTGCAGGGAAGACGAGAGGCTACACCTTC
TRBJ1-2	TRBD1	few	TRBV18	CASSPDRVGSYGYTF	TGTGCCAGCTCACCAGACAGGGTGGGTAGCTATGGCTACACCTTC
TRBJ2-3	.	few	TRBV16	CASTSYRGPPQAQYF	TGTGCCAGCACCTCGTATCGGGGTCCACCACAGGCGCAGTATTTT
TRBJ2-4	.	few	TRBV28	CASVPGLAKNIQYF	TGTGCCAGCGTGCCGGGCCTAGCCAAAAACATTCAGTACTTC
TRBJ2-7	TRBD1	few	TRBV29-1	CSTRQGASEQYF	TGCAGCACTAGACAGGGGGCAAGCGAGCAGTACTTC